This T cell receptor (beta chain) originates from a study of glioma-infiltrating T cells after dendritic cell vaccination. Across the study: Treatment, given 2003 to 2012, was autologous tumor lysate-pulsed dendritic cell vaccination.

Study-level points and caveats: Higher TCR clonality did not directly relate to longer survival.

Input was approximately 2.2 ug genomic DNA, or all available if less. Data came from immunoSEQ multiplex PCR; TCRdb stores just in-frame clones and leaves some out. The profile shows roughly 60,000 clones, roughly nine tenths of them singletons. Comment on this clone: Its antigen is unidentified.

Stated time point: after dendritic cell vaccination, including at tumor progression/relapse. All glioblastoma patients lacked an isocitrate dehydrogenase mutation. The CDR3 has 14 residues. CDR1 and CDR2 (germline): ENHRY, SYGVKD. The ends lost 3 bases at V and 8 bases at J; junction bases unmatched: 6. The TCR originated in a human donor with glioblastoma. This chain uses TRBV10-3 with TRBJ1-4, with 7 nucleotides matching TRBD1. Sequenced material: blood, taken after dendritic cell vaccination. The CDR3 is CAISDEGQTEKLFF. CDR3 DNA: TGTGCCATCAGTGATGAGGGACAGACGGAAAAACTGTTTTTT.